One sample yielded the 30 T cell receptor beta chains listed below, sequenced in a study of blood T cell repertoires in COVID-19. The protocol was immunoSEQ multiplex PCR, while the TCRdb copy is restricted to in-frame clones and leaves out a portion. Of around 100,000 clones listed, just under 90% are singletons. Sequenced material: peripheral blood. These receptors all come from a human donor in a cohort sampled during active COVID-19.

CDR3 sequence (DNA): TGTGCCAGCACCCTAGCGGGGGGGACCGGGGAGCTGTTTTTT. It translates to CASTLAGGTGELFF. This sequence joins TRBV2 and TRBJ2-2; 12 nucleotides align to TRBD2. The germline V gene has CDR1 SNHLY and CDR2 FYNNEI. The CDR3 covers 14 residues. Trimming at V came to 7 bases and at J to 5 bases, leaving 2 bases not matched to a gene.

The rearrangement links TRBV11-2 to TRBJ1-4; TRBD1 aligns across 9 bases. With V trimmed by 1 base and J by 5 bases, 11 bases remained unmatched. Germline V gene lookup returns CDR1 SGHAT and CDR2 FQNNGV. The CDR3 spans 18 residues. The CDR3 DNA reads as TGTGCCAGCAGCTTAGGGCCACAGGGGGCGCGCCTCAATGAAAAACTGTTTTTT. Its translation: CASSLGPQGARLNEKLFF.

The CDR3 spells CASSFQAGWGEKLFF. CDR3 nucleotide sequence: TGTGCCAGCAGTTTTCAGGCAGGGTGGGGTGAAAAACTGTTTTTT. This rearrangement joins TRBV28 to TRBJ1-4, with D possibly TRBD1 on 5 matching bases. CDR1 and CDR2 from the germline V gene are MDHEN and SYDVKM. Deletions cut 3 bases from V and 7 bases from J, with 15 bases between. This CDR3 contains 15 residues.

The rearrangement uses TRBV5-5 and TRBJ2-1, with 10 bases fitting TRBD2. The length of the CDR3 is 17 residues. J lost 4 bases, V lost 0 bases, and 7 bases had no gene match. Germline V gene sequence: CDR1 SGHKS, CDR2 YYEKEE (reference sequence). CDR3 in amino acids: CASSLDGSGGQYNEQFF. CDR3 in DNA: TGTGCCAGCAGCTTGGATGGTAGCGGGGGGCAGTACAATGAGCAGTTCTTC.

The chain employs TRBV7-9 and TRBJ1-3; 8 nucleotides align to TRBD1. Germline CDR1 SEHNR, CDR2 FQNEAQ (reference sequence). The CDR3 has 15 residues. Unmatched junction bases numbered 5, after V lost 5 bases and J lost 2 bases. DNA of the CDR3: TGTGCCAGCAGCCCCCAGGGGGCGGCTGGAAACACCATATATTTT. It is translated as CASSPQGAAGNTIYF.

This clone was counted between two and nine times. J is TRBJ1-5 and V is TRBV7-9; perhaps TRBD1 as D (5 bases). V dropped 4 bases and J dropped 7 bases, with 14 bases sitting between them. This CDR3 contains 14 residues. Germline lookup yields CDR1 SEHNR and CDR2 FQNEAQ (reference sequence). The CDR3 region has the DNA TGTGCCAGCAGCTCCACGTCAGGGCAACAGCCCCAGCATTTT. Its protein product is CASSSTSGQQPQHF.

This chain links TRBV2 with TRBJ2-1, with 7 bases fitting TRBD2. V lost 8 bases, J lost 4 bases, and 14 bases stayed unmatched. Germline V gene sequence: CDR1 SNHLY, CDR2 FYNNEI. The CDR3 loop spans 16 amino acids. CDR3 amino acids: CASLIGGSRGYNEQFF. In DNA form, the CDR3 reads TGTGCCAGCCTAATAGGCGGGAGCAGAGGATACAATGAGCAGTTCTTC.

This clone has just one count. The V and J genes are TRBV6-6 and TRBJ1-1; no clear D. CDR1 and CDR2 from the germline V gene are MNHNY and SVGAGI (reference sequence). Trimming took off 0 bases at V and 6 bases at J, with 14 bases between the two ends. This CDR3 contains 15 residues. The CDR3 DNA follows: TGTGCCAGCAGTTACTCGGAGCGGACGAGGGCTGAAGCTTTCTTT. Its translation: CASSYSERTRAEAFF.

The chain uses TRBV5-1 and TRBJ2-6; 10 bases match TRBD2. J gave up 0 bases and V 3 bases, and 9 bases lay outside the gene matches. Germline V gene data show CDR1 as SGHRS and CDR2 as YFSETQ. The CDR3 spans 19 residues. CDR3 in DNA: TGCGCCAGCAGCTGGCTCGGACTAGCGGTTAGCTCTGGGGCCAACGTCCTGACTTTC. Translated: CASSWLGLAVSSGANVLTF. The full variable domain, its missing parts supplied by reference TRBV5-1 and TRBJ2-6, is KAGVTQTPRYLIKTRGQQVTLSCSPISGHRSVSWYQQTPGQGLQFLFEYFSETQRNKGNFPGRFSGRQFSNSRSEMNVSTLELGDSALYLCASSWLGLAVSSGANVLTFGAGSRLTVL.

This clone has a handful of counts. The chain is built from TRBV7-8 and TRBJ2-1; 7 bases align to TRBD1. Germline CDR1 and CDR2: SGHVS and FQNEAQ. The CDR3 runs 15 residues. The junction had 7 bases not matched to a gene; V was cut back by 1 base and J by 7 bases. For the CDR3, the DNA is TGTGCCAGCAGCTTAGGCGCAGGGGGTGGGAATGAGCAGTTCTTC. Protein sequence: CASSLGAGGGNEQFF.

This clone has a single count. The rearrangement uses TRBV6-5 and TRBJ1-1, with 9 bases matching TRBD1. Germline CDR1 MNHEY, CDR2 SVGAGI. The length of the CDR3 is 15 residues. Trimming took 2 bases from V and 1 from J; bases not matched to a gene: 2. CDR3 loop: CASSYGTGRNTEAFF. The CDR3 nucleotides are TGTGCCAGCAGTTACGGGACAGGGAGGAACACTGAAGCTTTCTTT.

This clone was picked up a small number of times. The V and J genes are TRBV7-9 and TRBJ2-7; D not certain. Germline V CDR1 and CDR2: SEHNR, FQNEAQ (reference sequence). Between the trimmed V and J ends, which lost 6 bases and 5 bases, there was a span of 14 bases. The CDR3 sequence is 13 residues long. CDR3 amino acids: CASRYSVGHEQYF. As DNA, the CDR3 is TGTGCCAGCAGATACTCGGTGGGCCACGAGCAGTACTTC.

V is TRBV7-9 and J is TRBJ1-6; TRBD1 is a possible D gene (6 bases). The CDR3 sequence is 15 residues long. Germline CDR1 SEHNR, CDR2 FQNEAQ (reference sequence). V was cut by 1 base and J by 7 bases, with 11 bases left in between. CDR3 loop: CASSLDQGINSPLHF. CDR3 coding DNA: TGTGCCAGCAGCTTAGATCAGGGGATCAATTCACCCCTCCACTTT.

The rearrangement joins TRBV7-2 to TRBJ2-3; D gene ambiguous. The germline CDR1 and CDR2 sequences are SGHTA and FQGNSA. The germline V and J ends were trimmed by 5 bases and 0 bases, with 9 bases remaining between them. This CDR3 is 14 amino acids long. CDR3 loop: CASSPLTSTDTQYF. In DNA form, the CDR3 reads TGTGCCAGCAGCCCATTAACTAGCACAGATACGCAGTATTTT.

CDR3 region: CASSSGQGENNEKLFF. In DNA, the CDR3 is TGTGCCAGCAGCTCTGGGCAAGGGGAAAACAATGAAAAACTGTTTTTT. J is TRBJ1-4 and V is TRBV6-6, with D perhaps matching TRBD1 (5 bases). V dropped 6 bases and J dropped 5 bases, with 19 bases sitting between them. In germline, CDR1 is MNHNY, CDR2 SVGAGI (reference sequence). The CDR3 runs to 16 residues.

The rearrangement links TRBV30 to TRBJ2-1, with a tentative D call TRBD2 (5 bases). V shed 1 base and J shed 0 bases, with 16 bases lying between them. Germline V gene sequence: CDR1 GTSNPN, CDR2 SVGIG (reference sequence). This CDR3 spans 17 amino acids. CDR3 protein: CAWSAYLQRSSYNEQFF. In nucleotides, the CDR3 is TGTGCCTGGAGTGCCTATCTACAGCGGAGCTCCTACAATGAGCAGTTCTTC.

The V and J genes are TRBV28 and TRBJ2-7; TRBD2 matches 7 bases. The CDR3 has 10 amino acids. Germline trimming cut 9 bases from V and 9 bases from J; bases unmatched to any gene: 5. Germline assignment: CDR1 MDHEN and CDR2 SYDVKM. Written as DNA, the CDR3 is TGTGCCAGTGCGGGAGTGGCGCAGTACTTC. This sequence encodes CASAGVAQYF.

The CDR3, as DNA: TGTGCCAGCAGCCGTACACAGGGCCCCACCGGCACAGATACGCAGTATTTT. It encodes CASSRTQGPTGTDTQYF. The chain recombines TRBV7-6 with TRBJ2-3; D perhaps matches TRBD1 (6 bases). The CDR3 has 17 residues. Per germline, CDR1 SGHVS and CDR2 FNYEAQ. V was pared by 5 bases and J by 1 base, with 19 bases between.

The rearrangement joins TRBV13 to TRBJ1-4; D is possibly TRBD1 (6 bases). The germline V gene has CDR1 PRHDT and CDR2 FYEKMQ (reference sequence). The CDR3 consists of 14 residues. V lost 5 bases and J lost 7, with 14 bases in between. The CDR3 DNA reads as TGTGCCAGCAGCCCCCCCGGGACATCTGAAAAACTGTTTTTT. Translated, it gives CASSPPGTSEKLFF. Variable domain in full (rest from reference TRBV13 and TRBJ1-4): AAGVIQSPRHLIKEKRETATLKCYPIPRHDTVYWYQQGPGQDPQFLISFYEKMQSDKGSIPDRFSAQQFSDYHSELNMSSLELGDSALYFCASSPPGTSEKLFFGSGTQLSVL.

The chain carries TRBV2 and TRBJ1-5, with a possible D match to TRBD1 (5 bases). Deletions cut 6 bases from V and 1 base from J, with 10 bases between. There are 14 residues in the CDR3. Germline V gene lookup returns CDR1 SNHLY and CDR2 FYNNEI. CDR3 nucleotides: TGTGCCAGCAGGCTAGACAGCAGCAATCAGCCCCAGCATTTT. This encodes CASRLDSSNQPQHF.

V and J are TRBV19 and TRBJ1-3, with D hard to call. Deletions cut 3 bases from V and 3 bases from J, with 9 bases between. Germline CDR1 is LNHDA and CDR2 is SQIVND (reference sequence). CDR3 size: 14 residues. The chain's CDR3 is CASSIRAGGNTIYF. CDR3 in DNA: TGTGCCAGTAGTATTCGGGCGGGTGGAAACACCATATATTTT. The full variable domain, in which reference TRBV19 and TRBJ1-3 provide the parts outside the CDR3, is DGGITQSPKYLFRKEGQNVTLSCEQNLNHDAMYWYRQDPGQGLRLIYYSQIVNDFQKGDIAEGYSVSREKKESFPLTVTSAQKNPTAFYLCASSIRAGGNTIYFGEGSWLTVV.

V is TRBV28 and J is TRBJ2-1; D unresolved. Germline V gene sequence: CDR1 MDHEN, CDR2 SYDVKM. V dropped 4 bases and J dropped 6 bases, with 7 bases sitting between them. This CDR3 has 12 residues. CDR3 DNA: TGTGCCAGCAGTTACGGGTTCAATGAGCAGTTCTTC. Residues: CASSYGFNEQFF.

Here the CDR3 reads CASSFHPDRPYEQYF. The CDR3 DNA reads as TGTGCCAGCAGCTTCCATCCGGACAGGCCCTACGAGCAGTACTTC. The chain employs TRBV5-4 and TRBJ2-7; TRBD1 aligns across 7 bases. This CDR3 is 15 amino acids long. Germline V gene data show CDR1 as SGHNT and CDR2 as YYREEE (reference sequence). J was trimmed by 2 bases and V by 2 bases; bases with no gene match: 7.

This clone was observed once. V gene TRBV6-5 combines with J gene TRBJ2-7; 10 bases fit TRBD1. The CDR3 spans 14 residues. The germline V gene has CDR1 MNHEY and CDR2 SVGAGI. Trimming cost V 6 bases and J 3 bases; bases outside gene matches: 5. This CDR3 reads CASSLTGGGYEQYF. The CDR3, as DNA: TGTGCCAGCAGCCTGACAGGGGGCGGCTACGAGCAGTACTTC.

This rearrangement joins TRBV30 to TRBJ1-1; no clear D. The CDR3 covers 13 residues. CDR1 is GTSNPN and CDR2 is SVGIG in the germline V gene (reference sequence). V lost 0 bases, J lost 7 bases, and 12 bases lay in between. CDR3 in amino acids: CAWSVPGTIEAFF. The CDR3 nucleotides are TGTGCCTGGAGTGTACCCGGTACCATTGAAGCTTTCTTT.

This clone came up once. The chain joins TRBV30 to TRBJ2-1; 7 nucleotides agree with TRBD2. Trimming at V came to 3 bases and at J to 7 bases, leaving 3 bases not matched to a gene. Germline V gene data show CDR1 as GTSNPN and CDR2 as SVGIG (reference sequence). CDR3 length: 12 amino acids. For the CDR3, the DNA is TGTGCCTGGAGCGCTAGCGGTAATGAGCAGTTCTTC. Its translation: CAWSASGNEQFF.

The chain joins TRBV13 to TRBJ2-7; TRBD2 agrees at 7 bases. The CDR3 runs to 14 residues. V dropped 5 bases and J dropped 4; count of bases not matched to a gene: 8. The germline V gene has CDR1 PRHDT and CDR2 FYEKMQ (reference sequence). The CDR3, as DNA: TGTGCCAGCAGCCTCCAGATGGGGGGGTACGAGCAGTACTTC. Translating gives CASSLQMGGYEQYF.

The V call is TRBV10-3, the J call TRBJ1-3; no definite D call. Germline V gene data show CDR1 as ENHRY and CDR2 as SYGVKD. The CDR3 has 15 amino acids. V was cut by 7 bases and J by 2 bases, with 15 bases left in between. The CDR3 loop is CAIKAAGFAGNTIYF. CDR3 DNA sequence: TGTGCCATCAAGGCAGCAGGTTTCGCTGGAAACACCATATATTTT.

CDR3 nucleotides: TGTGCCAGCAGCCCCGATAGCGGAACTATCTATGGCTACACCTTC. It is translated as CASSPDSGTIYGYTF. The chain has TRBV5-5 and TRBJ1-2, with D hard to call. The CDR3 covers 15 residues. CDR1 SGHKS and CDR2 YYEKEE come from the germline V gene (reference sequence). Trimming removed 4 bases from V and 4 bases from J, with 17 bases in between. The full variable domain, with the rest looked up from reference TRBV5-5 and TRBJ1-2, is DAGVTQSPTHLIKTRGQQVTLRCSPISGHKSVSWYQQVLGQGPQFIFQYYEKEERGRGNFPDRFSARQFPNYSSELNVNALLLGDSALYLCASSPDSGTIYGYTFGSGTRLTVV.

J is TRBJ2-5 and V is TRBV18; TRBD1 agrees at 9 bases. Trimming at V came to 3 bases and at J to 5 bases, leaving 16 bases not matched to a gene. CDR1 KGHSH and CDR2 LQKENI come from the germline V gene. This CDR3 is 18 amino acids long. CDR3 loop: CASSPLGTGRRMWETQYF. As DNA, the CDR3 is TGTGCCAGCTCACCTCTCGGGACAGGGCGGCGAATGTGGGAGACCCAGTACTTC.